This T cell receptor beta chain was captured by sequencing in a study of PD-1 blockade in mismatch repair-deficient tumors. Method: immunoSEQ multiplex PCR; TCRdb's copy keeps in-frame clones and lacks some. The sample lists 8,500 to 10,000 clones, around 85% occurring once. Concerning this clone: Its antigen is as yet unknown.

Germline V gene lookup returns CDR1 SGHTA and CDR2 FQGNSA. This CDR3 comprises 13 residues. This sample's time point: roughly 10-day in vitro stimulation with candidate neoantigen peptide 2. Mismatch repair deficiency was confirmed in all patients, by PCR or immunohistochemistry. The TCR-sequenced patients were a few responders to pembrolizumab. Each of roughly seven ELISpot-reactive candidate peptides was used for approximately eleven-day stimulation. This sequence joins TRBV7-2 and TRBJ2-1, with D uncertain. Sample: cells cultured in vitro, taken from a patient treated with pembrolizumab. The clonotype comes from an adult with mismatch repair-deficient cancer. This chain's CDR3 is CASAEMMYNEQFF. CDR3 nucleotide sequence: TGTGCGAGTGCGGAAATGATGTACAATGAGCAGTTCTTC.